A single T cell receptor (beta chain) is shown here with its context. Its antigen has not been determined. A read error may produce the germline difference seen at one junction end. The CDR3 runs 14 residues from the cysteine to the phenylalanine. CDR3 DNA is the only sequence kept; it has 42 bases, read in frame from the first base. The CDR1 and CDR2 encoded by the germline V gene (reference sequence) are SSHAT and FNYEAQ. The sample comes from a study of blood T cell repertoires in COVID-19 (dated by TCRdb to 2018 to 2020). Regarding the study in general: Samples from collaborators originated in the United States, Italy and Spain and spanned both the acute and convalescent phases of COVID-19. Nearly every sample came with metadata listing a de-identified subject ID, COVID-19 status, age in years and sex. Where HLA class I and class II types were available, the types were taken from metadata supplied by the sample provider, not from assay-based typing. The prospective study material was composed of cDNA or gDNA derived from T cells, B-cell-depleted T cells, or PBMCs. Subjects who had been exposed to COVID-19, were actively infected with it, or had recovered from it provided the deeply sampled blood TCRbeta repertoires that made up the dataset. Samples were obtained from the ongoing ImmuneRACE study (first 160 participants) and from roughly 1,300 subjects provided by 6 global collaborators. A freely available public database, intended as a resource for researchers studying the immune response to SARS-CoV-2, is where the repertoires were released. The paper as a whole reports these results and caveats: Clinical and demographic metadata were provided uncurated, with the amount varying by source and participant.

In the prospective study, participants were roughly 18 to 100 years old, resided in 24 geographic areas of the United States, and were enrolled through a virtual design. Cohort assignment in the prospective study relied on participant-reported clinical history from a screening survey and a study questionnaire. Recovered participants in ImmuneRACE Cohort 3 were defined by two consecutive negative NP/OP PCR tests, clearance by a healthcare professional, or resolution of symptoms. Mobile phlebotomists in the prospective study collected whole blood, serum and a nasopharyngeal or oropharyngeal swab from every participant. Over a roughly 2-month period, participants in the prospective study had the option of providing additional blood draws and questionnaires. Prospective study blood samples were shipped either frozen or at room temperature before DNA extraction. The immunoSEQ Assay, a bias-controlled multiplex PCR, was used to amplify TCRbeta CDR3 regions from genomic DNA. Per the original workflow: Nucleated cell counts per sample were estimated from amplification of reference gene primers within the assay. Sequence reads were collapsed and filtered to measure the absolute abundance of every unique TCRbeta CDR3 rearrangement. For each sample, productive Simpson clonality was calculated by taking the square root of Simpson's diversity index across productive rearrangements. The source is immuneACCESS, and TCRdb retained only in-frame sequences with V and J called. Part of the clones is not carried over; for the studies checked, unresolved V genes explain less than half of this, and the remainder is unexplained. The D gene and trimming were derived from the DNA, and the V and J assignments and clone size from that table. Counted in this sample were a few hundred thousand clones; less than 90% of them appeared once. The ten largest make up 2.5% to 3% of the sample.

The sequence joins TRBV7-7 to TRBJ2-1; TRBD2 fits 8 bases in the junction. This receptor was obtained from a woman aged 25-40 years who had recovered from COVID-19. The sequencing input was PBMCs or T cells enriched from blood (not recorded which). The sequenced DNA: TGTGCTAGCAGCCGGGGGGGTTCCTACAATGAGCAGTTCTTC. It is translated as CASSRGGSYNEQFF.